This T cell receptor (beta chain) was retrieved from a study of T cells in localized non-small cell lung cancer. Data came from immunoSEQ multiplex PCR; TCRdb stores just in-frame clones and leaves some out. The table includes tens of thousands of clones, roughly 89% detected once. The CDR3 spans 13 residues. From germline, CDR1 is LNHDA and CDR2 SQIVND (reference sequence). Trimming left V 6 bases short and J 6 bases short, with 14 bases between. This clonotype was obtained from a man aged 35 to 69 with stage I squamous cell lung carcinoma. The J gene is TRBJ1-2, the V gene TRBV19; D remains ambiguous. The sequenced sample was peripheral blood, obtained before any cancer treatment. CDR3 in amino acids: CASRVGRLHGYTF. CDR3 nucleotide sequence: TGTGCCAGTAGGGTGGGCCGTCTTCATGGCTACACCTTC.